Detailed here is one TCR beta chain. The data were taken from a study of T cells after somatic rescue of genetic block. Profiling relied on immunoSEQ multiplex PCR, and the TCRdb table lists in-frame clones only, not all of them. Of about 68,000 clones listed, 85% to 95% were seen once; the top ten hold about 2.9%. The CDR3 extends over 14 amino acids. Looked up from germline, CDR1 is SGHTA and CDR2 is FQGNSA. Sequences were obtained from peripheral blood mononuclear cells (PBMCs). The sequence came from a man aged 40-49 years. This rearrangement joins TRBV7-2 to TRBJ2-2; TRBD2 matches at 9 bases. The CDR3 here is CTSGSGMDTGELFF. The CDR3 DNA sequence: TGTACTAGCGGGAGTGGAATGGACACCGGGGAGCTGTTTTTT.